The T cell receptor beta chain under discussion was sequenced for a study of blood T cell repertoires in COVID-19. Overall study context: The cDNA or gDNA used as material had been derived from T cells, B-cell-depleted T cells, or PBMCs.

Across about two dozen US areas, participants ranged in age from roughly 18 to 95 years. For recovered donors of Cohort 3, there were two negative PCRs, clearance, or symptom resolution. Per germline, CDR1 SGHNT and CDR2 YYREEE (reference sequence). V shed 4 bases, J shed 9 bases, and the junction held 5 bases outside the gene matches. CDR3 length: 13 residues. Using immunoSEQ multiplex PCR, the repertoire was profiled, and TCRdb retains in-frame clones only, with some absent. The repertoire holds around 230,000 clones, 70% to 85% seen once, with 15% in the top ten. Sequencing was done on a sample of PBMCs or T cells enriched from blood (not recorded which). This chain links TRBV5-4 with TRBJ2-1, with 9 bases matching TRBD1. The clonotype comes from a man aged 35 to 55 who had recovered from COVID-19. The CDR3 DNA reads TGTGCCAGCAGCGAGGGACAGGGACGTGAGCAGTTCTTC. It specifies CASSEGQGREQFF.